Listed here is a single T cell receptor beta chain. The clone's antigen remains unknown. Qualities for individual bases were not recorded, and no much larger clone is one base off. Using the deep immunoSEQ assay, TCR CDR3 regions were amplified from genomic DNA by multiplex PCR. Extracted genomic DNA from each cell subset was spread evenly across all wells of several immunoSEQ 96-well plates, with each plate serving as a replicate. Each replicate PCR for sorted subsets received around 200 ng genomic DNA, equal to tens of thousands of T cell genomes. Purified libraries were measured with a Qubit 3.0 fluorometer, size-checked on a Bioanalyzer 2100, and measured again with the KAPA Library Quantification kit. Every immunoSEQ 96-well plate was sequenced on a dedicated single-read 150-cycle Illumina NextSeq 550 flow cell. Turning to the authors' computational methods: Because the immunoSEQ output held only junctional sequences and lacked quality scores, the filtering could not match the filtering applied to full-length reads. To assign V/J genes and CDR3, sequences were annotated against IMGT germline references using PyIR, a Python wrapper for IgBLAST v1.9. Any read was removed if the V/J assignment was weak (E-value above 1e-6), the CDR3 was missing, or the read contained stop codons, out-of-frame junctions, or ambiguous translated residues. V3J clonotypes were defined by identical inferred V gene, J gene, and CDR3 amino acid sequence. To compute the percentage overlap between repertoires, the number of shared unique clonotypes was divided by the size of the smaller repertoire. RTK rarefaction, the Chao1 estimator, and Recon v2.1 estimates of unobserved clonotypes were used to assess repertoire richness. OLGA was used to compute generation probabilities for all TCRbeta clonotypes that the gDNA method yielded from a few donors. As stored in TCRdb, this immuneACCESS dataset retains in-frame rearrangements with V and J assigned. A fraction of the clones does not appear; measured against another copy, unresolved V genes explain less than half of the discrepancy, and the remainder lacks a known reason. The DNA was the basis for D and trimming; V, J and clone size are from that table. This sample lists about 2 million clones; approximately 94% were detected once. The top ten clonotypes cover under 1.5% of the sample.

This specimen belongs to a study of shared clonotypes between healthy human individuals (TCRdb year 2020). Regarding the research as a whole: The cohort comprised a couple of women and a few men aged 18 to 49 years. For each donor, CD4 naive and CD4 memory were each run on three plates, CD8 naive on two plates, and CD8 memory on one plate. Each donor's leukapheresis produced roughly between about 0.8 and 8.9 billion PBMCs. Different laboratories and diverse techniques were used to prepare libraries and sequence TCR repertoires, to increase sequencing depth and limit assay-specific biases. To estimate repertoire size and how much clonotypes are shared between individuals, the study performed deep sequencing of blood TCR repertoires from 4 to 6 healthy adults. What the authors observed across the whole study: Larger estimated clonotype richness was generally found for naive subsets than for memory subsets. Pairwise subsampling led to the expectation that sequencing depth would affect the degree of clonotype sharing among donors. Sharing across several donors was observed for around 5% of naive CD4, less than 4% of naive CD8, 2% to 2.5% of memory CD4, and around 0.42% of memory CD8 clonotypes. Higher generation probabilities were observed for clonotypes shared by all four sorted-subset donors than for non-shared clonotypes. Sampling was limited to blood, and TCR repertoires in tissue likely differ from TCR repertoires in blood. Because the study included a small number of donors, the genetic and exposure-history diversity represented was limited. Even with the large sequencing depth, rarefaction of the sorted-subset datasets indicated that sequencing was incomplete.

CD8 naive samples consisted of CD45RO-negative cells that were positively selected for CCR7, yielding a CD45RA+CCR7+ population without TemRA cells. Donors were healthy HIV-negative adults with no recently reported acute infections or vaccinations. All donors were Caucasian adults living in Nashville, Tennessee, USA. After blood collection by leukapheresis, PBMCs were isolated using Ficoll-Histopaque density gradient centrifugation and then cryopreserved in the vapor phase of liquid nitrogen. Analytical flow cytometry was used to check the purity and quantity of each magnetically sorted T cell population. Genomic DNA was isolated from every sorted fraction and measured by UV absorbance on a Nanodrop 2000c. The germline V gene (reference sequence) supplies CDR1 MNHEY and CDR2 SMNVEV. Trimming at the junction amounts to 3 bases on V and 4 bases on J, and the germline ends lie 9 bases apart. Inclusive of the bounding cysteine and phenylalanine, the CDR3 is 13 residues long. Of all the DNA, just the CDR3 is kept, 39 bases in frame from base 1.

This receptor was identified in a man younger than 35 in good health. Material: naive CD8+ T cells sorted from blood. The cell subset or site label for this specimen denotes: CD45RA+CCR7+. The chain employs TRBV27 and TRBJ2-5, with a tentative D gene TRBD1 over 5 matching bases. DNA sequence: TGTGCCAGCAGTTTGGGGCTTTCAGAGACCCAGTACTTC. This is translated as CASSLGLSETQYF.